This T cell receptor (beta chain) was found in a study of blood T cells in healthy people across ages. Study results and limitations: For the donors, CMV status was unknown and possibly confounded expanded clonotype changes.

A second PCR of roughly 7 to 11 cycles used a sample-barcoded 5' primer and a J-beta primer mix. Every sample gave at least 3 million paired-end reads containing CDR3. MiXCR, run by TCRdb on the 5' RACE reads, gives a single entry per CDR3 protein. Found here are fewer than 1.5 million distinct CDR3 sequences, approximately 42% of them singletons; the top ten hold 7.9%. This CDR3 has 18 residues. In germline, CDR1 is SGHDT, CDR2 YYEEEE. Healthy Caucasian individuals from Russia aged roughly 6 to 90 were enrolled as donors. The sample holds one count of this clonotype. Its antigen is not identified. The junction and the germline gene differ at one end; a read error may be behind it.

The V call is TRBV5-6, the J call TRBJ2-3; 15 bases align to TRBD2. The source is a woman between 18 and 29 years old in good health. Sequences were obtained from blood. The CDR3 DNA is TGTGCCAACAGCTGGGGCCCGGGACTAGCGGGGGGCTCCGATACGCAGTATTTT. Protein sequence: CANSWGPGLAGGSDTQYF.